The 18 T cell receptor beta chains listed next were all sequenced from one sample in a study of CD8+CD57+ T cells in acquired aplastic anemia. Genomic DNA templated the TCR beta VDJ and CDR3 profiling. Each CDR3 protein is one row after TCRdb ran MiXCR on the reads. The table records more than 150,000 distinct CDR3 sequences, around 65% of them present only once. Specimen: sorted CD4+, CD8+, or CD8+CD57+ T cells (not recorded which) from PBMCs. The source is a human donor with severe aplastic anemia or a healthy control (not recorded which).

The V gene is TRBV5-1, the J gene TRBJ1-4; possible D gene TRBD1, 6 bases. CDR3 length equals 16 residues. CDR1 and CDR2 (germline): SGHRS, YFSETQ. V lost 4 bases and J lost 4, with 17 bases in between. CDR3 DNA: TGCGCCAGCAGCCCGGCCCTGGGGGCTGGTAATGAAAAACTGTTTTTT. Protein sequence: CASSPALGAGNEKLFF. Filled out from reference TRBV5-1 and TRBJ1-4, the complete variable domain reads KAGVTQTPRYLIKTRGQQVTLSCSPISGHRSVSWYQQTPGQGLQFLFEYFSETQRNKGNFPGRFSGRQFSNSRSEMNVSTLELGDSALYLCASSPALGAGNEKLFFGSGTQLSVL.

This clonotype was observed once. This chain connects TRBV19 to TRBJ2-7; TRBD1 aligns across 12 bases. Germline V gene lookup returns CDR1 LNHDA and CDR2 SQIVND (reference sequence). The junction had 7 bases not matched to a gene; V was cut back by 4 bases and J by 6 bases. The CDR3 extends over 15 amino acids. CDR3 coding DNA: TGTGCCAGTAGTACGACCCGGGACAGGGGGCTCGAGCAGTACTTC. The encoded protein is CASSTTRDRGLEQYF.

V usage is TRBV2 and J usage is TRBJ2-7; D ambiguous. Trimming stripped 8 bases from V and 0 bases from J, with 8 bases between. This CDR3 is 12 amino acids long. Germline loops: CDR1 SNHLY, CDR2 FYNNEI. CDR3: CASAGDSYEQYF. CDR3 sequence (DNA): TGTGCCAGCGCAGGCGACTCCTACGAGCAGTACTTC.

The chain has TRBV10-3 and TRBJ2-7; 7 positions agree with TRBD1. CDR1 is ENHRY, CDR2 SYGVKD, per germline. The CDR3 sequence is 13 residues long. J lost 4 bases, V lost 4 bases, and 4 bases had no gene match. CDR3 sequence (DNA): TGTGCCATCAGTGCCGGGACAGCTTACGAGCAGTACTTC. Protein product: CAISAGTAYEQYF.

In nucleotides, the CDR3 is TGTGCCAGTAGGGGCAGGGCGGCAGAGACCCAGTACTTC. This codes for CASRGRAAETQYF. This chain connects TRBV19 to TRBJ2-5; D is perhaps TRBD1 (5 bases). Deletions cut 6 bases from V and 4 bases from J, with 12 bases between. The CDR3 contains 13 residues. Germline V gene lookup returns CDR1 LNHDA and CDR2 SQIVND (reference sequence). The entire variable domain, with the rest obtained from reference TRBV19 and TRBJ2-5, is as follows: DGGITQSPKYLFRKEGQNVTLSCEQNLNHDAMYWYRQDPGQGLRLIYYSQIVNDFQKGDIAEGYSVSREKKESFPLTVTSAQKNPTAFYLCASRGRAAETQYFGPGTRLLVL.

As regards this clonotype: One end of the junction fails to match germline, which may point to a read error. V and J are TRBV6-1 and TRBJ2-2, with D perhaps given as TRBD1 or TRBD2 (5 bases each). CDR1 is MNHNS and CDR2 is SASEGT in the germline V gene. The CDR3 totals 14 residues. CDR3 bases: TGTGCCAGCATGGATTGGGGGAACACCGGTGAGCTGTTTTTT. It encodes CASMDWGNTGELFF.

This clonotype was counted many times. The rearrangement links TRBV7-9 to TRBJ1-1; D uncertain. The CDR3 length is 14 residues. V was clipped by 3 bases and J by 2 bases, with 10 bases between them. Looked up from germline, CDR1 is SEHNR and CDR2 is FQNEAQ (reference sequence). The CDR3 sequence is CASSFHSENTEAFF. CDR3 in DNA: TGTGCCAGCAGCTTTCACAGCGAAAACACTGAAGCTTTCTTT.

The CDR3 DNA sequence: TGTGCCAGCAGCTTAACTCCCCGCCTGGGCCTTAACGAGCAGTACTTC. Translating gives CASSLTPRLGLNEQYF. The chain employs TRBV7-3 and TRBJ2-7; D uncertain. Germline V gene sequence: CDR1 SGHTA, CDR2 FQGTGA. V shed 0 bases and J shed 5 bases, with 17 bases lying between them. The CDR3 is 16 amino acids. The full variable domain, its missing parts supplied by reference TRBV7-3 and TRBJ2-7, is GAGVSQTPSNKVTEKGKYVELRCDPISGHTALYWYRQSLGQGPEFLIYFQGTGAADDSGLPNDRFFAVRPEGSVSTLKIQRTERGDSAVYLCASSLTPRLGLNEQYFGPGTRLTVT.

The chain links TRBV29-1 to TRBJ1-1; TRBD1 matches 11 bases. Trimming cost V 1 base and J 6 bases; bases outside gene matches: 1. Germline V gene lookup returns CDR1 SQVTM and CDR2 ANQGSEA. CDR3 size: 13 residues. The CDR3 protein is CSVEAGQGAEAFF. Written as DNA, the CDR3 is TGCAGCGTTGAAGCGGGACAGGGGGCTGAAGCTTTCTTT.

The V gene is TRBV29-1, the J gene TRBJ2-1, with 9 bases aligning to TRBD1. Germline V gene data show CDR1 as SQVTM and CDR2 as ANQGSEA. V was clipped by 6 bases and J by 7 bases; unmatched bases: 7. The CDR3 is 13 residues long. The CDR3: CSVSSGQGNEQFF. Here the CDR3 DNA reads TGCAGCGTCTCGTCGGGACAGGGAAATGAGCAGTTCTTC.

V gene TRBV12-3 or TRBV12-4 combines with J gene TRBJ1-3, with unresolved D. The CDR3 loop spans 14 amino acids. V was clipped by 7 bases and J by 4 bases, with 14 bases between them. This CDR3 reads CASTEGQSGNTIYF. For the CDR3, the DNA is TGTGCCAGCACCGAAGGGCAGTCCGGAAACACCATATATTTT.

The rearrangement joins TRBV7-9 to TRBJ1-1; no definite D call. The V gene lost 5 bases and the J gene lost 3 bases, with 7 bases spanning the gap. From germline, CDR1 is SEHNR and CDR2 FQNEAQ (reference sequence). CDR3 size: 12 residues. The CDR3 is CASSNVDTEAFF. The CDR3 DNA reads TGTGCCAGCAGCAACGTGGACACTGAAGCTTTCTTT.

This clonotype turned up a few times. The V gene is TRBV29-1, the J gene TRBJ1-3; D call uncertain. The CDR3 loop spans 13 amino acids. Trimming pared 2 bases from V and 0 bases from J, leaving 5 bases between. Germline V CDR1 and CDR2: SQVTM, ANQGSEA. The CDR3 spells CSVEWSSGNTIYF. The CDR3 DNA reads TGCAGCGTTGAATGGAGCTCTGGAAACACCATATATTTT.

There are many counts of this clonotype. The chain recombines TRBV7-9 with TRBJ1-1; 8 nucleotides line up with TRBD1. CDR3 length: 17 residues. Trimming at V came to 3 bases and at J to 1 base, leaving 10 bases not matched to a gene. Per the germline V gene, CDR1 is SEHNR and CDR2 is FQNEAQ (reference sequence). CDR3 coding DNA: TGTGCCAGCAGCTTGGCCAGGGGGCGTGGGGGGAACACTGAAGCTTTCTTT. This encodes CASSLARGRGGNTEAFF.

This clonotype showed up just a few times. J is TRBJ2-7 and V is TRBV5-1; 8 bases match TRBD2. This CDR3 spans 15 amino acids. With V trimmed by 0 bases and J by 5 bases, 7 bases remained unmatched. Germline V gene data show CDR1 as SGHRS and CDR2 as YFSETQ. The CDR3 protein is CASSLEGGRSDEQYF. For the CDR3, the DNA is TGCGCCAGCAGCTTGGAGGGCGGGAGGTCCGACGAGCAGTACTTC.

This clonotype was seen more than once but under ten times. The chain has TRBV4-1 and TRBJ2-7; possible D gene TRBD2, 5 bases. Per the germline V gene, CDR1 is MGHRA and CDR2 is YSYEKL. The CDR3 covers 14 residues. V lost 3 bases and J lost 0, with 9 bases in between. CDR3 bases: TGCGCCAGCAGCCATCCGGACTTCTCCTACGAGCAGTACTTC. Its protein is CASSHPDFSYEQYF.

This clonotype was counted a few times. The chain links TRBV29-1 to TRBJ1-6, with D maybe TRBD1 (6 bases). The V end lost 4 bases, the J end lost 5 bases, and 9 bases lay between the germline ends. Germline V lookup: CDR1 SQVTM, CDR2 ANQGSEA. CDR3 length: 13 amino acids. The CDR3 protein is CSVGTADNSPLHF. The CDR3 nucleotides are TGCAGCGTTGGGACAGCAGATAATTCACCCCTCCACTTT.

This chain joins TRBV7-3 and TRBJ2-5; 15 bases are shared with TRBD2. V was pared by 5 bases and J by 9 bases, with 7 bases of the junction left unmatched. From germline, CDR1 is SGHTA and CDR2 FQGTGA. The CDR3 is 15 residues long. In DNA, the CDR3 is TGTGCCAGCAGCGCTAATGGACTAGCGGGGGGGGCCCAGTACTTC. This codes for CASSANGLAGGAQYF. The full variable domain, its missing parts supplied by reference TRBV7-3 and TRBJ2-5, is GAGVSQTPSNKVTEKGKYVELRCDPISGHTALYWYRQSLGQGPEFLIYFQGTGAADDSGLPNDRFFAVRPEGSVSTLKIQRTERGDSAVYLCASSANGLAGGAQYFGPGTRLLVL.